The sequence of this T cell receptor beta chain was determined in a study of cytotoxic CD8 clonotypes in ibrutinib-treated CLL. Study background: Responses comprised 25 or so partial and 2 complete; at median roughly 70 months, about 15 remained remitted and about twelve progressed.

This clone was observed a handful of times. The antigen is not known. The CDR3 is made up of 15 amino acids. Germline V CDR1 and CDR2: SGDLS, YYNGEE. The J segment lost 6 bases and the V segment lost 3 bases, leaving 8 bases of the junction unmatched. Study-level findings and limits: At the start, clonality exceeded age-matched healthy donors and followed circulating CD8+ T-cell counts.

Sequencing was designed to attain a depth spanning 1 in 200,000 to 1 in 1 million T cells. Clones were read by immunoSEQ multiplex PCR, and TCRdb kept only the in-frame ones, dropping some. There are almost 250,000 clones in the sample; 60% to 75% occur only once, and 15% lies in the top ten. The sample in question was PBMCs, obtained after 24 months of ibrutinib treatment. The V and J genes are TRBV9 and TRBJ1-2, with 10 bases matching TRBD1. The TCR sequence derives from a human donor with chronic lymphocytic leukemia. The CDR3 sequence is CASSETPTGGDGYTF. CDR3 bases: TGTGCCAGCAGCGAGACCCCGACAGGGGGCGATGGCTACACCTTC. The full variable domain, its missing parts supplied by reference TRBV9 and TRBJ1-2, is DSGVTQTPKHLITATGQRVTLRCSPRSGDLSVYWYQQSLDQGLQFLIQYYNGEERAKGNILERFSAQQFPDLHSELNLSSLELGDSALYFCASSETPTGGDGYTFGSGTRLTVV.